This TCR beta chain was observed in a study of blood T cells in healthy people across ages. CDR1 is SQVTM and CDR2 is ANQGSEA in the germline V gene. The CDR3 extends over 12 amino acids. V was clipped by 2 bases and J by 7 bases, with 11 bases between them. Regarding the study as a whole: Per million T cells, the diversity of TCR beta decreased roughly linearly as age advanced. Naive CD4+ cells and diversity were both higher in long-lived donors than in aged donors.

The use of a sample-barcoded 5' primer and a J-beta primer mix characterized a second PCR of roughly 6 to 11 cycles. A template-switch adaptor that had 12 random nucleotides put a tag on each cDNA molecule. MiXCR, applied by TCRdb to the 5' RACE reads, yields one record per CDR3 protein. The sample has about 1.8 million distinct CDR3 sequences, just under 50% seen once. Extracted total RNA amounted to at least 5.5 micrograms for each sample. This clonotype showed up many times. The antigen remains undetermined. The V gene is TRBV29-1, the J gene TRBJ1-2; D call uncertain. The sample was blood. This TCR derives from a woman between 40 and 55 years old in good health. CDR3 region: CSVEYVGTGYTF. The CDR3, as DNA: TGCAGCGTTGAATACGTAGGTACTGGCTACACCTTC.